The 12 T cell receptor beta chains in this list originate from one sample, sequenced in a study of CD8 T cells in ankylosing spondylitis. Regarding the study as a whole: Seemingly characteristic of ankylosing spondylitis blood was a TCR beta motif consisting of about 8 highly homologous variants.

These TCRs' antigens remain unknown. TCRdb re-called the 5' RACE reads through MiXCR, storing one row per CDR3 protein. The repertoire consists of 470,000 or so distinct CDR3 sequences, with about 24% occurring once and the leading ten covering over 0.8%. Sequencing was carried out using blood, either unsorted or a sorted T cell fraction (not recorded which). All receptors come from a male donor with ankylosing spondylitis.

There are a few counts of this clonotype. The chain combines TRBV11-3 with TRBJ2-1; D unresolved. The V gene lost 8 bases and the J gene lost 6 bases, with 14 bases spanning the gap. Germline lookup yields CDR1 SGHNT and CDR2 YENEEA. The CDR3 loop spans 13 amino acids. The CDR3 here is CASRLTGRNEQFF. The CDR3 DNA sequence: TGTGCCAGCCGGCTGACGGGTCGCAATGAGCAGTTCTTC.

This clonotype was seen more than once but under ten times. V and J are TRBV19 and TRBJ1-5; D is unresolved. The germline V gene encodes CDR1 LNHDA and CDR2 SQIVND (reference sequence). V lost 5 bases and J 10 bases, leaving 12 bases between the germline ends. The CDR3 sequence is 12 residues long. The CDR3 region has the DNA TGTGCCAGTAGTCCCAGCATGCGTCCCCAGCATTTT. It is translated as CASSPSMRPQHF. Full variable domain (missing parts from reference TRBV19 and TRBJ1-5): DGGITQSPKYLFRKEGQNVTLSCEQNLNHDAMYWYRQDPGQGLRLIYYSQIVNDFQKGDIAEGYSVSREKKESFPLTVTSAQKNPTAFYLCASSPSMRPQHFGDGTRLSIL.

This rearrangement joins TRBV5-5 to TRBJ2-7, with a tentative D call TRBD2 (6 bases). Germline V CDR1 and CDR2: SGHKS, YYEKEE (reference sequence). V was shortened by 0 bases and J by 1 base, with 14 bases between the two germline ends. CDR3 length equals 16 residues. CDR3 nucleotide sequence: TGTGCCAGCAGCTTGGAGCTGGGCGGGGTGTCCTACGAGCAGTACGTC. It is translated as CASSLELGGVSYEQYV.

This clonotype was picked up a small number of times. This chain connects TRBV3-1 to TRBJ2-2; 9 bases agree with TRBD2. Trimming at V came to 4 bases and at J to 4 bases, leaving 13 bases not matched to a gene. CDR1 is LGHDT, CDR2 YNNKEL, per germline (reference sequence). The CDR3 totals 18 residues. In DNA, the CDR3 is TGTGCCAGCAGCCGATCAGGTCTAGCGGGAACGGGCACCGGGGAGCTGTTTTTT. Translation gives CASSRSGLAGTGTGELFF.

This clonotype was counted a few times. The rearrangement joins TRBV3-1 to TRBJ2-1; D is unresolved. V was pared by 1 base and J by 5 bases, with 6 bases between. CDR3 length equals 13 residues. Germline V lookup: CDR1 LGHDT, CDR2 YNNKEL (reference sequence). CDR3 bases: TGTGCCAGCAGCCAAGTAGGTAACAATGAGCAGTTCTTC. Its protein is CASSQVGNNEQFF.

This sequence joins TRBV7-2 and TRBJ1-2; no clear D gene. The CDR3 loop spans 13 amino acids. V was trimmed by 5 bases and J by 3 bases, leaving 10 bases between them. CDR1 and CDR2 from the germline V gene are SGHTA and FQGNSA. For the CDR3, the DNA is TGTGCCAGCAGCCGAATGGGATACTATGGCTACACCTTC. This sequence encodes CASSRMGYYGYTF.

This clonotype was counted ten times or more. This chain links TRBV4-2 with TRBJ1-1; D unclear. The V end was cut by 5 bases, the J end by 1 base, with 11 bases between. The length of the CDR3 is 14 residues. Germline-derived CDR1 and CDR2 are LGHNA and YNFKEQ. The CDR3 DNA reads TGTGCCAGCAGCATGTATGAACGGAACACTGAAGCTTTCTTT. Translation: CASSMYERNTEAFF.

In DNA, the CDR3 is TGTGCCAGCAGCCCAGACCGGGCCACAACCTACGAGCAGTACTTC. Protein: CASSPDRATTYEQYF. This chain connects TRBV7-8 to TRBJ2-7; no clear D gene. The length of the CDR3 is 15 residues. Germline CDR1 is SGHVS and CDR2 is FQNEAQ. Trimming left V 5 bases short and J 2 bases short, with 16 bases between.

This clonotype has at least ten counts. The chain recombines TRBV5-1 with TRBJ1-5; the D is unclear. The V and J ends lost 0 bases and 5 bases respectively, with 6 bases between them. The length of the CDR3 is 13 residues. The V gene's germline CDR1 is SGHRS and CDR2 YFSETQ. CDR3 coding DNA: TGCGCCAGCAGCTTGGCGGTCGATCAGCCCCAGCATTTT. Its protein product is CASSLAVDQPQHF.

This clonotype has at least ten counts. The chain links TRBV12-3 or TRBV12-4 to TRBJ2-1, with TRBD2 identical over 8 bases. V was clipped by 1 base and J by 1 base; unmatched bases: 0. The CDR3 covers 15 residues. In DNA, the CDR3 is TGTGCCAGCAGTTTAGGCGGGAGGTCCTACAATGAGCAGTTCTTC. Encoded protein: CASSLGGRSYNEQFF.

The genes are TRBV5-1 and TRBJ2-5, with 9 bases matching TRBD2. J gave up 0 bases and V 5 bases, and 5 bases lay outside the gene matches. The CDR3 contains 15 residues. Germline V lookup: CDR1 SGHRS, CDR2 YFSETQ. CDR3 residues: CASRAGTSNQETQYF. In DNA form, the CDR3 reads TGCGCCAGCAGAGCCGGGACTAGCAACCAAGAGACCCAGTACTTC.

This sequence joins TRBV25-1 and TRBJ2-5; D is unresolved. V gave up 4 bases and J gave up 1 base, with 16 bases separating them. CDR1 and CDR2 from the germline V gene are MGHDK and SYGVNS. This CDR3 has 16 residues. In DNA form, the CDR3 reads TGTGCCAGCAGTGCGTTTTCGGGTCAGTCCCAAGAGACCCAGTACTTC. Translation gives CASSAFSGQSQETQYF.